The 15 T cell receptor beta chains below all came from one sample that was sequenced in a study of regulatory T cells in long-lasting Graves disease. Stated time point: newly diagnosed GD, antithyroid drugs for less than 3 months. With RNA extracted from PBMCs as input, the TCR library was made. In building TCR beta libraries, iRepertoire HTBI primers were used together with Arm-PCR of CDR3 regions. TCRdb reanalysed the multiplex PCR reads using MiXCR and keeps one entry per CDR3 protein. The table shows 350,000 to 400,000 distinct CDR3 sequences, with about 17% occurring only once. The data also belong to a second study, concerning T cells in Graves' hyperthyroidism and ophthalmopathy.

The material sequenced was peripheral blood mononuclear cells (PBMCs), taken at new diagnosis, from a patient treated with antithyroid drugs. Receptors originate from a woman aged 18-29 years with Graves disease.

A remark on this clonotype: A much larger clone differs from this one at a single base, so this may be a read error. The chain couples TRBV30 to TRBJ2-7, with TRBD2 identical over 11 bases. The CDR3 covers 14 residues. Unmatched junction bases numbered 5, after V lost 0 bases and J lost 7 bases. Germline V gene sequence: CDR1 GTSNPN, CDR2 SVGIG (reference sequence). The CDR3 DNA is TGTGCCTGGAGTGTACTAGCGGGAGACGGTGAGCAGTACTTC. Protein sequence: CAWSVLAGDGEQYF.

This clonotype has a handful of counts. The genes are TRBV6-2 or TRBV6-3 and TRBJ1-2; 8 nucleotides align to TRBD1. Germline assignment: CDR1 MNHEY and CDR2 SVGEGT. Trimming at V came to 2 bases and at J to 7 bases, leaving 0 bases not matched to a gene. This CDR3 spans 12 amino acids. CDR3 DNA sequence: TGTGCCAGCAGTTACACAGGGGGTGGCTACACCTTC. This codes for CASSYTGGGYTF.

The rearrangement joins TRBV20-1 to TRBJ2-7; a possible D gene is TRBD2 (5 bases). V was cut by 0 bases and J by 0 bases, with 12 bases left in between. There are 15 residues in the CDR3. Germline V CDR1 and CDR2: DFQATT, SNEGSKA (reference sequence). CDR3 in DNA: TGCAGTGCTAGAGATAAAAGGCGGGCCTCCTACGAGCAGTACTTC. The encoded protein is CSARDKRRASYEQYF.

This clonotype was seen repeatedly, ten times or more. The chain couples TRBV20-1 to TRBJ1-5; D is undetermined. The V end lost 1 base, the J end lost 2 bases, and 9 bases lay between the germline ends. The CDR3 has 14 residues. Per germline, CDR1 DFQATT and CDR2 SNEGSKA (reference sequence). The CDR3 reads CSARGAQGNQPQHF. CDR3 coding DNA: TGCAGTGCTAGAGGAGCCCAAGGCAATCAGCCCCAGCATTTT.

This clonotype was observed many times. This chain links TRBV30 with TRBJ2-1; 12 bases match TRBD2. There are 14 residues in the CDR3. With 4 bases clipped from V and 8 bases from J, the junction kept 6 bases outside the gene matches. CDR1 and CDR2 (germline): GTSNPN, SVGIG (reference sequence). The CDR3, as DNA: TGTGCCTGGATTCGACTAGCGGGAGTATATGAGCAGTTCTTC. It translates to CAWIRLAGVYEQFF. Looking up the rest from reference TRBV30 and TRBJ2-1 gives the full variable domain: SQTIHQWPATLVQPVGSPLSLECTVEGTSNPNLYWYRQAAGRGLQLLFYSVGIGQISSEVPQNLSASRPQDRQFILSSKKLLLSDSGFYLCAWIRLAGVYEQFFGPGTRLTVL.

This clonotype has ten or more counts. This sequence joins TRBV3-1 and TRBJ2-3, with 7 bases identical to TRBD2. V lost 1 base and J lost 5; bases outside the gene matches: 6. The CDR3 is 15 residues long. Germline V lookup: CDR1 LGHDT, CDR2 YNNKEL (reference sequence). The CDR3 protein is CASSQGPLAVDTQYF. CDR3 DNA: TGTGCCAGCAGCCAAGGTCCCCTAGCGGTAGATACGCAGTATTTT.

Notes on this clonotype: A far larger clone lies a single base away; this is likely a read error. The chain uses TRBV11-3 and TRBJ2-3; D remains unclear. In germline, CDR1 is SGHNT, CDR2 YENEEA. Trimming removed 1 base from V and 0 bases from J, with 11 bases in between. CDR3 length equals 16 residues. The CDR3, as DNA: TGTGCCAGCAGCTTAGTCTCGAGCCTTAGCACAGATACGCAGTATTTT. Its translation is CASSLVSSLSTDTQYF.

At least ten counts were recorded for this clonotype. V is TRBV6-1 and J is TRBJ2-7, with 7 bases matching TRBD2. CDR3 length equals 15 residues. With V trimmed by 1 base and J by 6 bases, 9 bases remained unmatched. Germline CDR1 and CDR2: MNHNS and SASEGT. The CDR3 sequence: CASSEVGGGPLEQYF. The CDR3, as DNA: TGTGCCAGCAGTGAAGTTGGGGGAGGGCCCCTCGAGCAGTACTTC.

The rearrangement joins TRBV27 to TRBJ1-5; D is undetermined. V was trimmed by 0 bases and J by 7 bases, leaving 10 bases between them. From germline, CDR1 is MNHEY and CDR2 SMNVEV (reference sequence). There are 14 residues in the CDR3. The CDR3 DNA reads as TGTGCCAGCAGTTTATCGGTCCAACAACAGCCCCAGCATTTT. It codes for CASSLSVQQQPQHF.

This clonotype was counted ten times or more. The V and J genes are TRBV28 and TRBJ1-5; the D is unclear. Germline V lookup: CDR1 MDHEN, CDR2 SYDVKM. V lost 4 bases and J lost 0, with 10 bases in between. The CDR3 extends over 15 amino acids. The CDR3 is CASSSQIYSNQPQHF. The CDR3, as DNA: TGTGCCAGCAGTTCCCAGATTTATAGCAATCAGCCCCAGCATTTT.

This clonotype was found many times. This chain connects TRBV12-3 or TRBV12-4 to TRBJ2-7; unclear D gene. This CDR3 spans 13 amino acids. The V and J ends lost 2 bases and 0 bases respectively, with 5 bases between them. CDR3 in DNA: TGTGCCAGCAGTTTATACGGCTCCTACGAGCAGTACTTC. This gives the protein CASSLYGSYEQYF.

This clonotype occurred many times. The chain uses TRBV12-3 or TRBV12-4 and TRBJ2-1, with TRBD2 matching over 15 bases. V was clipped by 2 bases and J by 2 bases; unmatched bases: 4. CDR3 length equals 18 residues. CDR3 sequence: CASSLQGLAGGAYNEQFF. The DNA of the CDR3 is TGTGCCAGCAGTTTACAGGGACTAGCGGGAGGAGCCTACAATGAGCAGTTCTTC.

This clonotype was seen at least ten times. The chain is built from TRBV20-1 and TRBJ1-2, with D perhaps TRBD1 (6 bases). Trimming left V 2 bases short and J 8 bases short, with 15 bases between. CDR1 and CDR2 (germline): DFQATT, SNEGSKA (reference sequence). CDR3 length: 13 amino acids. CDR3 DNA sequence: TGCAGTGCTAGACTCCAGGGGTGGGGCGGCTACACCTTC. Its protein product is CSARLQGWGGYTF.

This clonotype was counted ten times or more. The V gene is TRBV11-2, the J gene TRBJ2-7; D unresolved. V shed 1 base and J shed 7 bases, with 17 bases lying between them. CDR3 size: 15 residues. Per germline, CDR1 SGHAT and CDR2 FQNNGV. The CDR3 protein is CASSLGSTALREQYF. The CDR3 DNA follows: TGTGCCAGCAGCTTAGGGTCTACGGCCCTACGGGAGCAGTACTTC.

In DNA form, the CDR3 reads TGCGCCAGCAGCAGCCAAGGGACTAGCGGGGGGGACAATGAGCAGTTCTTC. Protein: CASSSQGTSGGDNEQFF. This chain joins TRBV5-1 and TRBJ2-1; 16 bases agree with TRBD2. Germline V CDR1 and CDR2: SGHRS, YFSETQ. V lost 4 bases to trimming and J lost 5 bases; unmatched junction nucleotides: 6. This CDR3 spans 17 amino acids.